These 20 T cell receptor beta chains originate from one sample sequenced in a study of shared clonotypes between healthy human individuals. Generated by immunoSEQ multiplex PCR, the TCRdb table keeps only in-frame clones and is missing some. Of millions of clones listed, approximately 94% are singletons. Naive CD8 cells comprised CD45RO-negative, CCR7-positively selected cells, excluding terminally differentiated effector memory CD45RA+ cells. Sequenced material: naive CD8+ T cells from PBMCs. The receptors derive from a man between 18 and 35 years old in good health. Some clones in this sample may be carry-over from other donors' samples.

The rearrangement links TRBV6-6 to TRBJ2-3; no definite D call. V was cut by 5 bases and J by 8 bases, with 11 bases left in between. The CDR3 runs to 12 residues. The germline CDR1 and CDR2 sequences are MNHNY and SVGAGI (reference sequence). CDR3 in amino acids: CASSPDWVTQYF. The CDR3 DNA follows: TGTGCCAGCAGTCCTGACTGGGTTACGCAGTATTTT.

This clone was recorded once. Written as DNA, the CDR3 is TGTGCCAGCAGGACCGACAGCACCGGGGAGCTGTTTTTT. Encoded protein: CASRTDSTGELFF. This chain links TRBV7-9 with TRBJ2-2; TRBD1 is a possible D gene (5 bases). Germline CDR1 and CDR2: SEHNR and FQNEAQ (reference sequence). V was cut by 6 bases and J by 4 bases, with 9 bases left in between. CDR3 length: 13 amino acids.

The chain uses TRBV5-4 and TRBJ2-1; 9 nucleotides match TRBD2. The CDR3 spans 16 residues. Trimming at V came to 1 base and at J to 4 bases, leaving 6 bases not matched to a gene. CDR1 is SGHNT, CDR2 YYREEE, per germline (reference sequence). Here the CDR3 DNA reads TGTGCCAGCAGCTTGCTTGGGACTAGCTTATACAATGAGCAGTTCTTC. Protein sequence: CASSLLGTSLYNEQFF.

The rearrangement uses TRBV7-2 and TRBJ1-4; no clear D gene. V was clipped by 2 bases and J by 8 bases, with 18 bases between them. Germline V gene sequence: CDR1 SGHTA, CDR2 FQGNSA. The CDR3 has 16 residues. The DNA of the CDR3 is TGTGCCAGCAGCTTACGGCCCCCCCGCGGGATCGAAAAACTGTTTTTT. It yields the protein CASSLRPPRGIEKLFF.

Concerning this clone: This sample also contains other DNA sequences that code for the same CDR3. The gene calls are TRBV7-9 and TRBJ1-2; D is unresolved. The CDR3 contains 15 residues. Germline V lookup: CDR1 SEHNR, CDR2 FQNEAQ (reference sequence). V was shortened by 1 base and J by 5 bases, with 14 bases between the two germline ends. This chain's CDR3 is CASSLVGGSGYGYTF. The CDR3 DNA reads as TGTGCCAGCAGCTTAGTGGGAGGGTCGGGGTATGGCTACACCTTC.

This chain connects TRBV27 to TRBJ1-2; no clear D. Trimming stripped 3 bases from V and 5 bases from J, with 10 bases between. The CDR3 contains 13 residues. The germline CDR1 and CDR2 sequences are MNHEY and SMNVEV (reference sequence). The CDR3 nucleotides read TGTGCCAGCAGTTTTTCCCAAGGGTATGGCTACACCTTC. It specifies CASSFSQGYGYTF.

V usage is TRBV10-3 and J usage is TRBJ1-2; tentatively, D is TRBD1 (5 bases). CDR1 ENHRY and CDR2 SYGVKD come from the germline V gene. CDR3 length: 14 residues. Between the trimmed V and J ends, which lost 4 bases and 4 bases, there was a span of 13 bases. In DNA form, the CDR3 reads TGTGCCATCAGTGTCTCAGATACAGGCTATGGCTACACCTTC. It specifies CAISVSDTGYGYTF.

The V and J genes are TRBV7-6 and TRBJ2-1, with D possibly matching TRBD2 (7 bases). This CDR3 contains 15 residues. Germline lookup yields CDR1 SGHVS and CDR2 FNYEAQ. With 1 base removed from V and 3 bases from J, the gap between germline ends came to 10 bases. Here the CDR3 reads CASSLGGGVYNEQFF. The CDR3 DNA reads TGTGCCAGCAGCTTAGGCGGGGGCGTCTACAATGAGCAGTTCTTC.

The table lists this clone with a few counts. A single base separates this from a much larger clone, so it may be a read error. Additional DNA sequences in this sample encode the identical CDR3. The chain's CDR3 is CASSVSYEQYF. DNA for the CDR3: TGTGCCAGCAGTGTCTCCTACGAGCAGTACTTC. This chain connects TRBV25-1 to TRBJ2-7; no reliable D call. This CDR3 region has 11 residues. V dropped 4 bases and J dropped 0 bases, with 1 base sitting between them. Per the germline V gene, CDR1 is MGHDK and CDR2 is SYGVNS.

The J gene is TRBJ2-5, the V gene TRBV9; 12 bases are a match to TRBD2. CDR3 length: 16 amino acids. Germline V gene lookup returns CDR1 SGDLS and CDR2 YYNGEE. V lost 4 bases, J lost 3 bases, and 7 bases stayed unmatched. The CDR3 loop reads CASSHPLAGGEETQYF. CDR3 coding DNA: TGTGCCAGCAGCCACCCCCTAGCGGGAGGGGAAGAGACCCAGTACTTC.

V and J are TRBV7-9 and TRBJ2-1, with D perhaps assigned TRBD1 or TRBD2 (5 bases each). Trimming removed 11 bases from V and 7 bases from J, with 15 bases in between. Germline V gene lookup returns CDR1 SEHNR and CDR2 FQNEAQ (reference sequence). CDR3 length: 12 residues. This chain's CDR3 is CAVPSWGNEQFF. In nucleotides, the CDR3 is TGTGCCGTACCATCGTGGGGGAATGAGCAGTTCTTC.

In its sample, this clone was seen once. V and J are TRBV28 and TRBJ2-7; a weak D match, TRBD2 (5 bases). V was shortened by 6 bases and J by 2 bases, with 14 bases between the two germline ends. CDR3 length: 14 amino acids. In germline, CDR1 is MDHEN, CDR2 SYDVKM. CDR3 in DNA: TGTGCCAGCAGCCCCCGGACTCGGCCCTACGAGCAGTACTTC. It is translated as CASSPRTRPYEQYF.

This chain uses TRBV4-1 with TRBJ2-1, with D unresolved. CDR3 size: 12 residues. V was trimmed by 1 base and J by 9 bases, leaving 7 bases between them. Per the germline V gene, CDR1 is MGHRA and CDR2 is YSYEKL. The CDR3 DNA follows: TGCGCCAGCAGCCAAGCCCAGAGTGAGCAGTTCTTC. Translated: CASSQAQSEQFF.

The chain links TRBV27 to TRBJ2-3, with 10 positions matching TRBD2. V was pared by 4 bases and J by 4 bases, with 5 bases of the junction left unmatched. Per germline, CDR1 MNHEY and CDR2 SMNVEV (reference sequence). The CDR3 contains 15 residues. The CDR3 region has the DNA TGTGCCAGCAGTTCGAGCGGGAGGGGGCCAGATACGCAGTATTTT. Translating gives CASSSSGRGPDTQYF.

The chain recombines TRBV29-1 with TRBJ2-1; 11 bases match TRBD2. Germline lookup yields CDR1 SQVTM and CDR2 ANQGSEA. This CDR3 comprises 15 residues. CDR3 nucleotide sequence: TGCAGTGGCGAATCCTTAGCGGGAGGGACAGGTGAGCAGTTCTTC. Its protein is CSGESLAGGTGEQFF.

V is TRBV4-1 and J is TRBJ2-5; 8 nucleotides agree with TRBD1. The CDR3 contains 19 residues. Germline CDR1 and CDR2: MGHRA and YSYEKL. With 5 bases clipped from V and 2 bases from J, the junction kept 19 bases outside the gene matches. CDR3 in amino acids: CASSRVVDRVLEIQETQYF. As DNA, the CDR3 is TGCGCCAGCAGCAGGGTAGTGGACAGGGTGCTCGAGATTCAAGAGACCCAGTACTTC.

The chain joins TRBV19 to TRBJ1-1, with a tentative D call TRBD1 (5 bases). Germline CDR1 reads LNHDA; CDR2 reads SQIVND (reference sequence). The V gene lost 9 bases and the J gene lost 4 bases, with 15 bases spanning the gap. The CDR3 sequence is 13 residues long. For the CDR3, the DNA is TGTGCCAGCCGGGACGGCAGGAGCACTGAAGCTTTCTTT. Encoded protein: CASRDGRSTEAFF.

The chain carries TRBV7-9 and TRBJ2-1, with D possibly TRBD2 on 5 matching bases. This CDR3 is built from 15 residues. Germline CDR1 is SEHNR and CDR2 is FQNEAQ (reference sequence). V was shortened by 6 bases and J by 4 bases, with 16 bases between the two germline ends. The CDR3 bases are TGTGCCAGCAGTCCGCTGAGGGCCTATTACAATGAGCAGTTCTTC. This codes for CASSPLRAYYNEQFF.

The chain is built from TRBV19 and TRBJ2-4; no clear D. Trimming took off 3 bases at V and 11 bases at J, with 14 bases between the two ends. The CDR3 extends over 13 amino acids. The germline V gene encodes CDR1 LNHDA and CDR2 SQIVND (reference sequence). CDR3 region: CASSMPPLEFQYF. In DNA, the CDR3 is TGTGCCAGTAGTATGCCTCCCCTCGAGTTTCAGTACTTC.

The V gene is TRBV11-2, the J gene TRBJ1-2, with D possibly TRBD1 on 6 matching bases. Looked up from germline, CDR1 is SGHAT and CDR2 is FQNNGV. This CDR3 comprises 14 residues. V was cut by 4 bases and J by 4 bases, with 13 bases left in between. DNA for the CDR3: TGTGCCAGCAGCTCCAGGGGAGGATTCTATGGCTACACCTTC. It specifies CASSSRGGFYGYTF.